This TCR beta chain stems from a study of OX40 agonist ivuxolimab in advanced cancers. The sample holds a few counts of this clone. The CDR3 loop spans 17 amino acids. From germline, CDR1 is MNHEY and CDR2 SMNVEV (reference sequence). Trimming at V came to 9 bases and at J to 5 bases, leaving 12 bases not matched to a gene. Sequencing used immunoSEQ multiplex PCR; TCRdb keeps in-frame clones, though not all of them. The table shows about 100,000 clones, with under 95% occurring only once. The sequence was obtained from an adult with an advanced solid tumor such as melanoma, head and neck, liver or kidney cancer. Specimen: CD4+ or CD8+ T cells sorted from blood, collected in a trial of the OX40 agonist ivuxolimab. V usage is TRBV27 and J usage is TRBJ2-2; 13 positions agree with TRBD2. Written as DNA, the CDR3 is TGTGCCAGTCGACTAGCGGGAGGTAGGGCCGCGACCGGGGAGCTGTTTTTT. Its protein product is CASRLAGGRAATGELFF.